This entry concerns a single T cell receptor (beta chain). The data belong to a study of control samples from healthy donors and cancer patients. Data came from immunoSEQ multiplex PCR; TCRdb stores just in-frame clones and leaves some out. Of 390,000 or so clones listed, over 75% are singletons. Per germline, CDR1 SGDLS and CDR2 YYNGEE. Trimming pared 4 bases from V and 3 bases from J, leaving 19 bases between. The CDR3 loop spans 17 amino acids. Sequenced material: PBMCs. The TCR comes from a man aged 40-49 years with head and neck cancer. The chain combines TRBV9 with TRBJ1-4; D gene uncertain. The CDR3 region is CASSPRAGGYANEKLFF. In DNA form, the CDR3 reads TGTGCCAGCAGCCCCCGGGCGGGTGGGTACGCTAATGAAAAACTGTTTTTT.